The next 32 T cell receptor beta chains were all read from a single sample in a study of control samples from healthy donors and cancer patients. Profiled with immunoSEQ multiplex PCR; TCRdb holds only in-frame clones, not every one. The table lists about 150,000 clones, roughly 92% of them singletons. The sequencing input was blood. The receptor set was obtained from a man aged 45-65 years in good health.

The rearrangement joins TRBV5-1 to TRBJ2-1, with D unresolved. Trimming removed 0 bases at V and 0 bases at J, with 7 bases between. This CDR3 contains 15 residues. Germline CDR1 reads SGHRS; CDR2 reads YFSETQ. CDR3: CASSLDVSSYNEQFF. The DNA of the CDR3 is TGCGCCAGCAGCTTGGACGTTAGCTCCTACAATGAGCAGTTCTTC.

The count of this clone is one. The chain uses TRBV10-2 and TRBJ1-1; D unclear. The germline V gene encodes CDR1 WSHSY and CDR2 SAAADI. This CDR3 spans 13 amino acids. V lost 8 bases, J lost 1 base, and 11 bases lay in between. In DNA, the CDR3 is TGCGCCAGCCTTCCGCAGCCGAACACTGAAGCTTTCTTT. Protein product: CASLPQPNTEAFF.

V is TRBV4-1 and J is TRBJ1-5, with D perhaps matching TRBD1 (5 bases). The CDR3 is made up of 15 amino acids. CDR1 is MGHRA and CDR2 is YSYEKL in the germline V gene. Trimming took 1 base from V and 8 from J, leaving 15 bases between them. CDR3 nucleotides: TGCGCCAGCAGCCAAGGATGGCAGGGACGGGAGCCCCAGCATTTT. It yields the protein CASSQGWQGREPQHF.

The chain recombines TRBV19 with TRBJ2-2, with TRBD2 matching over 12 bases. Germline V gene data show CDR1 as LNHDA and CDR2 as SQIVND (reference sequence). The CDR3 is 16 amino acids. The trim removed 5 bases at V and 6 bases at J, leaving 7 bases unmatched. The CDR3 here is CASSLGLAGMAGELFF. DNA for the CDR3: TGTGCCAGTAGTCTAGGACTAGCGGGAATGGCCGGGGAGCTGTTTTTT. The complete variable domain, with remaining parts taken from reference TRBV19 and TRBJ2-2, reads DGGITQSPKYLFRKEGQNVTLSCEQNLNHDAMYWYRQDPGQGLRLIYYSQIVNDFQKGDIAEGYSVSREKKESFPLTVTSAQKNPTAFYLCASSLGLAGMAGELFFGEGSRLTVL.

The gene calls are TRBV12-3 or TRBV12-4 and TRBJ1-2; D unresolved. Trimming pared 1 base from V and 1 base from J, leaving 4 bases between. The CDR3 loop spans 13 amino acids. In DNA form, the CDR3 reads TGTGCCAGCAGTTTAGGGCTTAACTATGGCTACACCTTC. Encoded protein: CASSLGLNYGYTF.

This clone was detected only a few times. The V call is TRBV5-1, the J call TRBJ2-3, with D perhaps TRBD1 (5 bases). The CDR3 loop spans 14 amino acids. With 4 bases removed from V and 0 bases from J, the gap between germline ends came to 9 bases. Germline V lookup: CDR1 SGHRS, CDR2 YFSETQ. The CDR3 DNA reads as TGCGCCAGCAGCGACAGCACTAGCACAGATACGCAGTATTTT. This sequence encodes CASSDSTSTDTQYF.

This clone appeared once. The chain carries TRBV18 and TRBJ2-7; 10 nucleotides line up with TRBD1. This CDR3 contains 16 residues. Germline loops: CDR1 KGHSH, CDR2 LQKENI. Losses at the gene ends were 3 bases for V and 5 bases for J; bases not matched to a gene: 10. The CDR3 nucleotides read TGTGCCAGCTCACCGAAGGGACAGGGGAATATCCACGAGCAGTACTTC. This translates into CASSPKGQGNIHEQYF.

This clone was seen a single time. J is TRBJ2-3 and V is TRBV19, with 9 bases lining up with TRBD2. The CDR3 length is 14 residues. Per germline, CDR1 LNHDA and CDR2 SQIVND (reference sequence). V was pared by 4 bases and J by 2 bases, with 1 base of the junction left unmatched. CDR3 bases: TGTGCCAGTAGTAGCGGGAGGGCCACAGATACGCAGTATTTT. The encoded protein is CASSSGRATDTQYF.

The chain carries TRBV7-3 and TRBJ2-1; the D gene could be TRBD1 or TRBD2 (6 bases each). This CDR3 is built from 13 residues. V dropped 2 bases and J dropped 6 bases, with 8 bases sitting between them. Germline CDR1 and CDR2: SGHTA and FQGTGA. The CDR3 spells CASSLGGLNEQFF. The CDR3 DNA reads as TGTGCCAGCAGCTTAGGGGGGCTCAATGAGCAGTTCTTC.

The rearrangement joins TRBV10-2 to TRBJ2-5; the D is unclear. Germline V gene sequence: CDR1 WSHSY, CDR2 SAAADI. V dropped 4 bases and J dropped 3 bases, with 9 bases sitting between them. The CDR3 spans 13 residues. The CDR3 region is CASSVGRKETQYF. CDR3 nucleotide sequence: TGCGCCAGCAGTGTAGGTCGCAAAGAGACCCAGTACTTC.

The J gene is TRBJ1-1, the V gene TRBV12-5, with D possibly matching TRBD1 (6 bases). The CDR3 totals 15 residues. V was trimmed by 7 bases and J by 0 bases, leaving 15 bases between them. Germline V gives CDR1 LGHNT, CDR2 FRNRAP. CDR3: CASALVGGMNTEAFF. CDR3 coding DNA: TGTGCTAGTGCCCTTGTGGGGGGCATGAACACTGAAGCTTTCTTT.

The chain has TRBV29-1 and TRBJ2-4; D might be TRBD1 (5 bases). The CDR3 has 13 amino acids. The V gene's germline CDR1 is SQVTM and CDR2 ANQGSEA. Deletions cut 0 bases from V and 10 bases from J, with 13 bases between. DNA for the CDR3: TGCAGCGTTGAAGAGACGACAGTAGGGATTCAGTACTTC. Protein: CSVEETTVGIQYF.

The chain is built from TRBV28 and TRBJ2-6; 8 positions agree with TRBD1. Trimming took 6 bases from V and 0 from J; bases not matched to a gene: 4. The CDR3 sequence is 16 residues long. Per the germline V gene, CDR1 is MDHEN and CDR2 is SYDVKM. The CDR3 sequence: CASRTGGFSGANVLTF. CDR3 DNA: TGTGCCAGCAGAACAGGGGGGTTCTCTGGGGCCAACGTCCTGACTTTC.

This chain links TRBV5-1 with TRBJ1-1, with a tentative D call TRBD1 (5 bases). With 1 base removed from V and 5 bases from J, the gap between germline ends came to 12 bases. The CDR3 covers 14 residues. Germline values: CDR1 SGHRS, CDR2 YFSETQ. The CDR3 DNA follows: TGCGCCAGCAGCTTGCCGGGACGAGGGACTGAAGCTTTCTTT. Protein: CASSLPGRGTEAFF.

The chain is built from TRBV7-3 and TRBJ2-2; tentatively, D is TRBD1 (6 bases). The germline V gene has CDR1 SGHTA and CDR2 FQGTGA. Trimming left V 5 bases short and J 5 bases short, with 9 bases between. The CDR3 loop spans 13 amino acids. The CDR3 sequence: CASSPTGTGELFF. The DNA of the CDR3 is TGTGCCAGCAGCCCCACAGGGACCGGGGAGCTGTTTTTT.

V is TRBV19 and J is TRBJ1-1; TRBD1 matches 7 bases. This CDR3 comprises 14 residues. Germline V gene lookup returns CDR1 LNHDA and CDR2 SQIVND (reference sequence). Unmatched junction bases numbered 10, after V lost 5 bases and J lost 7 bases. CDR3 loop: CASSFTGTDFEAFF. Written as DNA, the CDR3 is TGTGCCAGTAGTTTTACCGGGACAGACTTTGAAGCTTTCTTT.

The chain combines TRBV6-5 with TRBJ1-6; TRBD1 is a possible D gene (6 bases). The CDR3 is made up of 15 amino acids. Trimming shortened V by 0 bases and J by 3 bases, and 6 bases separated the two germline ends. Germline CDR1 and CDR2: MNHEY and SVGAGI. CDR3 DNA: TGTGCCAGCAGTTACTCAGGGGGCTATAATTCACCCCTCCACTTT. Translating gives CASSYSGGYNSPLHF.

This sequence joins TRBV19 and TRBJ2-2, with 12 bases that match TRBD1. Germline V CDR1 and CDR2: LNHDA, SQIVND (reference sequence). V trimming: 7 bases; J trimming: 8 bases; junction bases outside the gene matches: 11. The CDR3 length is 16 residues. CDR3 residues: CASTEGDRGLSGELFF. The DNA for the CDR3 is TGTGCCAGTACTGAGGGGGACAGGGGGCTATCGGGGGAGCTGTTTTTT.

The chain recombines TRBV10-3 with TRBJ1-5, with 7 bases aligning to TRBD1. The CDR3 spans 16 residues. Trimming took 6 bases from V and 0 from J; bases not matched to a gene: 8. Germline CDR1 reads ENHRY; CDR2 reads SYGVKD. CDR3 region: CAIRGTDTFSNQPQHF. In nucleotides, the CDR3 is TGTGCCATCAGGGGGACAGATACCTTTAGCAATCAGCCCCAGCATTTT.

The gene calls are TRBV5-1 and TRBJ2-1; 12 bases fit TRBD2. Germline V lookup: CDR1 SGHRS, CDR2 YFSETQ. CDR3 size: 16 residues. The V segment lost 4 bases and the J segment 6 bases; nucleotides outside the gene matches: 8. As DNA, the CDR3 is TGCGCCAGCAGCCCGGAGGGACTAGCGGGCCGCAATGAGCAGTTCTTC. Translating gives CASSPEGLAGRNEQFF.

The chain links TRBV6-6 to TRBJ1-1, with TRBD1 matching 7 bases. The trim removed 6 bases at V and 6 bases at J, leaving 4 bases unmatched. The CDR3 consists of 12 residues. Germline V gene lookup returns CDR1 MNHNY and CDR2 SVGAGI (reference sequence). CDR3 amino acids: CASRQGRAEAFF. CDR3 coding DNA: TGTGCCAGCAGACAGGGGAGAGCTGAAGCTTTCTTT.

This clone has a handful of counts. The chain links TRBV27 to TRBJ2-2, with D hard to call. Germline-derived CDR1 and CDR2 are MNHEY and SMNVEV (reference sequence). V lost 3 bases to trimming and J lost 4 bases, with 6 bases between them. CDR3 length: 13 amino acids. The CDR3 is CASSLAITGELFF. For the CDR3, the DNA is TGTGCCAGCAGTTTGGCAATCACCGGGGAGCTGTTTTTT.

The table lists this clone with a count of one. This rearrangement joins TRBV5-1 to TRBJ1-5; 7 positions match TRBD1. J lost 0 bases, V lost 2 bases, and 5 bases had no gene match. CDR1 and CDR2 (germline): SGHRS, YFSETQ. This CDR3 contains 16 residues. The CDR3: CASSLTGAYSNQPQHF. The DNA for the CDR3 is TGCGCCAGCAGCTTAACAGGGGCTTATAGCAATCAGCCCCAGCATTTT.

The chain recombines TRBV5-4 with TRBJ1-2, with 7 nucleotides matching TRBD1. Germline V gives CDR1 SGHNT, CDR2 YYREEE (reference sequence). Trimming removed 0 bases from V and 7 bases from J; junction bases left unmatched: 6. This CDR3 is 14 amino acids long. CDR3 sequence: CASSLDRGLGGYTF. CDR3 nucleotide sequence: TGTGCCAGCAGCTTGGATAGGGGGCTTGGTGGCTACACCTTC. Drawing the rest from reference TRBV5-4 and TRBJ1-2, the complete variable domain is ETGVTQSPTHLIKTRGQQVTLRCSSQSGHNTVSWYQQALGQGPQFIFQYYREEENGRGNFPPRFSGLQFPNYSSELNVNALELDDSALYLCASSLDRGLGGYTFGSGTRLTVV.

J is TRBJ1-2 and V is TRBV3-1 (or the pseudogene TRBV3-2); 10 bases map to TRBD1. The CDR3 loop spans 16 amino acids. Germline V gives CDR1 LGHDT, CDR2 YNNKEL (reference sequence). V trimming: 1 base; J trimming: 3 bases; junction bases outside the gene matches: 5. CDR3 residues: CASSQGRTGGHYGYTF. In DNA form, the CDR3 reads TGTGCCAGCAGCCAAGGGAGGACAGGGGGTCACTATGGCTACACCTTC.

The CDR3 reads CASSLPGLDKFF. In nucleotides, the CDR3 is TGTGCCAGCAGCTTGCCCGGACTAGATAAGTTCTTC. V usage is TRBV5-4 and J usage is TRBJ2-1; 7 bases line up with TRBD2. The germline CDR1 and CDR2 sequences are SGHNT and YYREEE (reference sequence). The CDR3 contains 12 residues. V lost 1 base and J lost 14; bases outside the gene matches: 6.

The V and J genes are TRBV6-1 and TRBJ2-1; 7 bases match TRBD2. The length of the CDR3 is 16 residues. Germline loops: CDR1 MNHNS, CDR2 SASEGT. Trimming took 4 bases from V and 8 from J; bases not matched to a gene: 14. The CDR3 DNA sequence: TGTGCCAGCAGTGTGGGGGGAGCGGGAACCTCTGATGAGCAGTTCTTC. Translated, it gives CASSVGGAGTSDEQFF.

This chain joins TRBV10-1 and TRBJ2-1, with D tentatively TRBD1 (6 bases). This CDR3 is 15 amino acids long. Germline CDR1 reads WNHNN; CDR2 reads SYGVQD (reference sequence). V lost 2 bases to trimming and J lost 9 bases, with 17 bases between them. CDR3 nucleotide sequence: TGCGCCAGCAGTGAGAGGGGGAGCCTCTCGGGTGAGCAGTTCTTC. As protein: CASSERGSLSGEQFF.

V is TRBV5-1 and J is TRBJ1-2, with TRBD1 matching over 8 bases. Per the germline V gene, CDR1 is SGHRS and CDR2 is YFSETQ. There are 16 residues in the CDR3. V shed 0 bases and J 3 bases; nucleotides not matched to a gene: 7. CDR3: CASSLEGAQGDYGYTF. CDR3 bases: TGCGCCAGCAGCTTGGAGGGGGCACAGGGGGACTATGGCTACACCTTC.

The chain has TRBV2 and TRBJ1-1, with TRBD1 identical over 7 bases. V shed 4 bases and J 4 bases; nucleotides not matched to a gene: 9. CDR3 size: 15 residues. CDR1 is SNHLY and CDR2 is FYNNEI in the germline V gene. CDR3 sequence (DNA): TGTGCCAGCAGTGGTAGACAGGGCGGAGGCACTGAAGCTTTCTTT. Translating gives CASSGRQGGGTEAFF.

This chain connects TRBV7-9 to TRBJ2-1; 7 bases fit TRBD2. CDR3 length equals 15 residues. Germline assignment: CDR1 SEHNR and CDR2 FQNEAQ (reference sequence). With 5 bases clipped from V and 8 bases from J, the junction kept 12 bases outside the gene matches. CDR3 sequence reads: CASSRTGGGSDEQFF. The CDR3 DNA reads TGTGCCAGCAGCAGGACGGGCGGCGGGAGTGATGAGCAGTTCTTC.

Regarding this clone: The sample contains more than one DNA sequence encoding this CDR3. The chain carries TRBV24-1 and TRBJ2-4; no reliable D call. This CDR3 region has 14 residues. Germline V gene lookup returns CDR1 KGHDR and CDR2 SFDVKD. V shed 2 bases and J shed 3 bases, with 7 bases lying between them. Here the CDR3 DNA reads TGTGCCACCAGTGATTCGGGCAGCAAAAACATTCAGTACTTC. Translation gives CATSDSGSKNIQYF.